Listed below are T cell receptor beta chains from one sample, sequenced in a study of metastatic and nonmetastatic thyroid tumors. TCRdb re-called clones from the PCR reads using MiXCR. The profile covers about 12,000 clones, with 27% appearing a single time and roughly 19% taken by the ten largest. The sample taken for sequencing was tumor tissue. These receptors all come from a female donor with papillary thyroid cancer or a benign thyroid nodule (not recorded which). Some clones in this sample may be carry-over from other donors' samples. The CDR3 runs from the conserved cysteine through the conserved F or W. D genes are given only for firm matches. Clone size is given for some rows only: seen once, a few or many times, or a class if the clone is expanded.

d_gene: TRBD2
j_gene: TRBJ2-1
abundance: few
v_gene: TRBV3-1
CDR3nt: TGTGCCAGCAGCTTAGGAGCGGGAGGGGGGAATGAGCAGTTCTTC
CDR3aa: CASSLGAGGGNEQFF

d_gene: .
j_gene: TRBJ2-2
abundance: few
v_gene: TRBV12-3/TRBV12-4
CDR3nt: TGTGCCAGCAGTTCCCAGGTGCCCGGGGAGCTGTTTTTT
CDR3aa: CASSSQVPGELFF

d_gene: TRBD1
j_gene: TRBJ2-4
abundance: many
v_gene: TRBV27
CDR3nt: TGTGCCAGCAGTTCATCCAGACAGGGCTCAAAAAACATTCAGTACTTC
CDR3aa: CASSSSRQGSKNIQYF

d_gene: .
j_gene: TRBJ2-4
abundance: many
v_gene: TRBV11-2
CDR3nt: TGTGCCAGCAGCCTAATACTTGGGACCAAAAACATTCAGTACTTC
CDR3aa: CASSLILGTKNIQYF

d_gene: TRBD2
j_gene: TRBJ2-7
abundance: .
v_gene: TRBV20-1
CDR3nt: TGCAGTGCTAGAGGAAGTGGGCTAGCGGGAGTAGGGGCCTACGAGCAGTACTTC
CDR3aa: CSARGSGLAGVGAYEQYF

d_gene: TRBD1
j_gene: TRBJ1-4
abundance: many
v_gene: TRBV19
CDR3nt: TGTGCCAGTAGTACTCTAGCCGGGACAGGGTACGAAAAACTGTTTTTT
CDR3aa: CASSTLAGTGYEKLFF

d_gene: TRBD1
j_gene: TRBJ2-5
abundance: .
v_gene: TRBV6-1
CDR3nt: TGTGCCAGCAGTAGGGGACAGAACCAAGAGACCCAGTACTTC
CDR3aa: CASSRGQNQETQYF

d_gene: .
j_gene: TRBJ2-1
abundance: many
v_gene: TRBV4-1
CDR3nt: TGCGCCAGCAGCCCTATGGTGGGCCCCTACTACAATGAGCAGTTCTTC
CDR3aa: CASSPMVGPYYNEQFF

d_gene: TRBD1
j_gene: TRBJ2-5
abundance: many
v_gene: TRBV7-2
CDR3nt: TGTGCCAGCAGCTTAGTGGGGACAGCCCAAGAGACCCAGTACTTC
CDR3aa: CASSLVGTAQETQYF

d_gene: TRBD1
j_gene: TRBJ2-7
abundance: many
v_gene: TRBV7-4
CDR3nt: TGTGCCAGCTGGGGAAGGGGGCGCGAGGAGCAGTACTTC
CDR3aa: CASWGRGREEQYF

d_gene: TRBD2
j_gene: TRBJ2-1
abundance: many
v_gene: TRBV29-1
CDR3nt: TGCAGCGGGGGACTACAGCCCTACAATGAGCAGTTCTTC
CDR3aa: CSGGLQPYNEQFF

d_gene: .
j_gene: TRBJ2-1
abundance: few
v_gene: TRBV7-3
CDR3nt: TGTGCCAGCAGCTTGGAGGGTCTCAATGAGCAGTTCTTC
CDR3aa: CASSLEGLNEQFF

d_gene: .
j_gene: TRBJ2-3
abundance: .
v_gene: TRBV30
CDR3nt: TGTGCCTGGAGTGTAGGCGGCGTTCGGACAGATACGCAGTATTTT
CDR3aa: CAWSVGGVRTDTQYF